Listed below are T cell receptor beta chains from one sample, sequenced in a study of CD8+CD57+ T cells in acquired aplastic anemia. MiXCR, run by TCRdb on the reads, gives a single entry per CDR3 protein. The table lists around 250,000 distinct CDR3 sequences, 50% to 70% of them singletons. The sequencing sample was made of sorted CD4+, CD8+, or CD8+CD57+ T cells (not recorded which) from PBMCs. The source is a human donor with severe aplastic anemia or a healthy control (not recorded which). Both conserved end residues are part of each CDR3. A D gene is named only where the DNA matches it firmly. Clone size is stated in some rows and not others, as once, few, many or a class when expanded.

clone size,J gene,V gene,D gene,CDR3 protein,CDR3 DNA
.,TRBJ2-3,TRBV7-2,TRBD1,CASKRGQSTDTQYF,TGTGCCAGCAAACGGGGACAGAGCACAGATACGCAGTATTTT
.,TRBJ2-5,TRBV7-6,.,CASSLGRRETQYF,TGTGCCAGCAGCTTAGGGAGGCGAGAGACCCAGTACTTC
.,TRBJ1-5,TRBV20-1,.,CSARSDSNQPQHF,TGCAGTGCTAGATCTGATAGCAATCAGCCCCAGCATTTT
.,TRBJ1-2,TRBV12-3/TRBV12-4,.,CASSQGTAYGYTF,TGTGCCAGCAGCCAGGGGACGGCGTATGGCTACACCTTC
.,TRBJ2-7,TRBV7-9,TRBD1,CASSLAGDRGYEQYF,TGTGCCAGCAGCTTAGCGGGGGACAGGGGTTACGAGCAGTACTTC
.,TRBJ1-6,TRBV7-6,TRBD1,CASSLPKWDSNNSPLHF,TGTGCTAGCAGCTTACCGAAATGGGACAGCAATAATTCACCCCTCCACTTT
many,TRBJ1-6,TRBV20-1,.,CSARQGSSYNSPLHF,TGCAGTGCTAGGCAGGGGAGCTCCTATAATTCACCCCTCCACTTT
many,TRBJ1-1,TRBV2,.,CASRLRSTENTEAFF,TGTGCCAGCAGATTAAGATCGACAGAGAACACTGAAGCTTTCTTT
.,TRBJ1-1,TRBV7-2,.,CASSLRGARAFF,TGTGCCAGCAGCTTGAGGGGCGCCCGAGCTTTCTTT
.,TRBJ2-1,TRBV2,.,CASSVEALHSYNEQFF,TGTGCCAGCAGTGTGGAGGCCCTACACTCCTACAATGAGCAGTTCTTC
many,TRBJ2-7,TRBV25-1,.,CASSGVPPNSYEQYF,TGTGCCAGCAGTGGGGTTCCCCCCAACTCCTACGAGCAGTACTTC
.,TRBJ1-1,TRBV2,TRBD1,CASSEQGAITEAFF,TGTGCCAGCAGTGAGCAGGGGGCAATAACTGAAGCTTTCTTT
many,TRBJ1-1,TRBV5-8,.,CASSWAAGFDTEAFF,TGTGCCAGCAGCTGGGCGGCAGGGTTTGACACTGAAGCTTTCTTT
.,TRBJ1-6,TRBV24-1,.,CVTSAGRDNPPLHF,TGTGTCACCAGTGCGGGACGGGATAATCCACCCCTCCACTTT
.,TRBJ2-3,TRBV12-3/TRBV12-4,TRBD2,CASSLRGGNTQYF,TGTGCCAGCAGCCTGCGGGGGGGCAATACGCAGTATTTT
many,TRBJ1-2,TRBV4-2,.,CASSQDPGADYGYTF,TGTGCCAGCAGCCAAGATCCGGGAGCGGACTATGGCTACACCTTC
.,TRBJ2-3,TRBV10-3,.,CAISEASDGDTQYF,TGTGCCATCAGTGAGGCTAGCGATGGAGATACGCAGTATTTT
many,TRBJ2-5,TRBV28,.,CASTNRETQYF,TGTGCCAGCACCAACAGGGAGACCCAGTACTTC
.,TRBJ1-5,TRBV7-3,.,CASSLTSGETPQHF,TGTGCCAGCAGCTTAACCTCAGGTGAGACTCCCCAGCATTTT
many,TRBJ2-2,TRBV5-1,TRBD1,CASSQGQKTGELFF,TGCGCCAGCAGCCAGGGACAGAAAACCGGGGAGCTGTTTTTT
many,TRBJ1-5,TRBV5-8,.,CASSQGRNQPQHF,TGTGCCAGCAGCCAGGGAAGGAATCAGCCCCAGCATTTT
.,TRBJ2-7,TRBV2,.,CAHSSSYEQYF,TGTGCCCACAGTAGTTCCTACGAGCAGTACTTC
.,TRBJ1-6,TRBV15,.,CSYNSPLHF,TGCTCCTATAATTCACCCCTCCACTTT
.,TRBJ2-7,TRBV20-1,.,CSAREGLYEQYF,TGCAGTGCTAGAGAAGGACTCTACGAGCAGTACTTC
many,TRBJ1-1,TRBV5-8,.,CASSLEGVRRNTEAFF,TGTGCCAGCAGCTTGGAGGGTGTGAGGAGGAACACTGAAGCTTTCTTT
.,TRBJ1-1,TRBV3-1,.,CASSQGRLRGRMNTEAFF,TGTGCCAGCAGCCAAGGGAGGCTCAGGGGCAGGATGAACACTGAAGCTTTCTTT
.,TRBJ1-1,TRBV7-3,.,CASSQLALNTEAFF,TGTGCCAGCAGCCAACTAGCACTGAACACTGAAGCTTTCTTT